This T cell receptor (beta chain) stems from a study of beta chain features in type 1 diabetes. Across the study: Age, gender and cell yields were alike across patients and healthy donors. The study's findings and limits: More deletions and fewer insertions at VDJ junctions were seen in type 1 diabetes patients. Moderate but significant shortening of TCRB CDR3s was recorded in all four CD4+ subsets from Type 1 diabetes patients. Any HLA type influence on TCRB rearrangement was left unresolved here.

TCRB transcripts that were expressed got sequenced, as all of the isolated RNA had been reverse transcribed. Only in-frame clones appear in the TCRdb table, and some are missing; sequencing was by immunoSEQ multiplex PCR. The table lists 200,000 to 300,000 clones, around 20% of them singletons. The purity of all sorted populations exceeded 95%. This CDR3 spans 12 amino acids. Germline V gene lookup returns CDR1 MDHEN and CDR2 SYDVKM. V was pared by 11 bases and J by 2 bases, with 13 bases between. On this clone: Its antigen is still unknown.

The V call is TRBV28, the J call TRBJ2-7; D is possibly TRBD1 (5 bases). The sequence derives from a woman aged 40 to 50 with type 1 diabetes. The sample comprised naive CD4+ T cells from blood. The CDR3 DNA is TGTGCCGTGGGGCGGTTAGCCTACGAGCAGTACTTC. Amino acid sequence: CAVGRLAYEQYF.